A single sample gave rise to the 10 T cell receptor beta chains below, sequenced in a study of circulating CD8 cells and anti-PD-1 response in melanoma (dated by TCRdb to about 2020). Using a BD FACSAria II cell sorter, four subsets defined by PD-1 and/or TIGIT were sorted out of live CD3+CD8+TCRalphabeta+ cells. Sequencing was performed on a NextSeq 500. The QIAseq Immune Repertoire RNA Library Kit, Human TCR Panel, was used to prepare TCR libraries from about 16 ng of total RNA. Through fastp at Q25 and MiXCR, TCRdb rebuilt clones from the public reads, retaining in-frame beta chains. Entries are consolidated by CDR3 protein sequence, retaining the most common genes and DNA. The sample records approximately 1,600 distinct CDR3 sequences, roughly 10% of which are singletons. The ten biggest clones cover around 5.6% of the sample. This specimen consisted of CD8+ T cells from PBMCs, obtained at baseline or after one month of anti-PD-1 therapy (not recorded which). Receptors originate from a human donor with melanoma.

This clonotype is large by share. In DNA form, the CDR3 reads TGTGCCAACCCCCGGGACATGGGCCTCGATGAGCAGTTCTTC. It translates to CANPRDMGLDEQFF. The rearrangement links TRBV6-4 to TRBJ2-1, with a possible D match to TRBD1 (6 bases). Germline V gene lookup returns CDR1 MRHNA and CDR2 SNTAGT. V was trimmed by 10 bases and J by 8 bases, leaving 21 bases between them. This CDR3 has 14 amino acids.

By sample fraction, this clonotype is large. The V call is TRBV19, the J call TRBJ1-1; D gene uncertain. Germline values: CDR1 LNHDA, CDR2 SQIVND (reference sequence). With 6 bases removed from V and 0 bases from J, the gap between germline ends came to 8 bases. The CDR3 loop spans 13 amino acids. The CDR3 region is CASSLGMNTEAFF. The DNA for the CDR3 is TGTGCCAGTAGCCTCGGGATGAACACTGAAGCTTTCTTT.

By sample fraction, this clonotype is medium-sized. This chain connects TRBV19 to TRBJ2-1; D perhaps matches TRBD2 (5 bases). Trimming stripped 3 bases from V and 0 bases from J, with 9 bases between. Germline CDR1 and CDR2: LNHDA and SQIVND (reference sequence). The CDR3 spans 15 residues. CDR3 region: CASSIGGGSYNEQFF. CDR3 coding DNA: TGTGCCAGTAGTATCGGAGGCGGCTCCTACAATGAGCAGTTCTTC.

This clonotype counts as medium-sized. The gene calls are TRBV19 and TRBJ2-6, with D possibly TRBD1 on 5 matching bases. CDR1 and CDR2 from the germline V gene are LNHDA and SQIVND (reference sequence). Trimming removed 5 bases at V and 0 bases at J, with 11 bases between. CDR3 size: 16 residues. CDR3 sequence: CASSSQGSSGANVLTF. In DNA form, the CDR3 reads TGTGCCAGTAGTTCTCAGGGATCCTCTGGGGCCAACGTCCTGACTTTC. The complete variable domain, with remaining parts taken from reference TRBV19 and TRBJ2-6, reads DGGITQSPKYLFRKEGQNVTLSCEQNLNHDAMYWYRQDPGQGLRLIYYSQIVNDFQKGDIAEGYSVSREKKESFPLTVTSAQKNPTAFYLCASSSQGSSGANVLTFGAGSRLTVL.

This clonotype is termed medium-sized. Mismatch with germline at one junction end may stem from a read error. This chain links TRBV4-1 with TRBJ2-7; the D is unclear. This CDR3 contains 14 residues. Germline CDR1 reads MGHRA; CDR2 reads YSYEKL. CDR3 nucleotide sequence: TGCGCCAGCAGCCAAGATCGTTTAGTTGCCCCCTGGGTCTTC. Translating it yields CASSQDRLVAPWVF.

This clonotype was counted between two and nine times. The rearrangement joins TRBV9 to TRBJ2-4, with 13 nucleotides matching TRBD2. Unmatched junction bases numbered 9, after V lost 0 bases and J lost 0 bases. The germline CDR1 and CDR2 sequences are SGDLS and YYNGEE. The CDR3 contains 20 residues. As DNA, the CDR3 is TGTGCCAGCAGCGTAGGAACTAGCGGGGGGGAACCTGTAGCCAAAAACATTCAGTACTTC. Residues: CASSVGTSGGEPVAKNIQYF.

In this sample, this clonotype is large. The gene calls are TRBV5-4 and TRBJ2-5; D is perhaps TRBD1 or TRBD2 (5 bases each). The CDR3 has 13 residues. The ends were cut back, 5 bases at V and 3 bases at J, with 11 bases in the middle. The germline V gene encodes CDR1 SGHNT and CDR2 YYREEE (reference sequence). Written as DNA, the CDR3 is TGTGCCAGCAGTTCCGGGACCGAAGAGACCCAGTACTTC. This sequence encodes CASSSGTEETQYF.

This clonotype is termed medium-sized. The CDR3 spells CASSSRDAPETQYF. CDR3 nucleotide sequence: TGTGCCAGCAGCTCCCGGGACGCCCCAGAGACCCAGTACTTC. The V gene is TRBV9, the J gene TRBJ2-5, with D perhaps assigned TRBD1 or TRBD2 (5 bases each). The CDR3 is 14 residues long. With 4 bases removed from V and 4 bases from J, the gap between germline ends came to 14 bases. Germline lookup yields CDR1 SGDLS and CDR2 YYNGEE.

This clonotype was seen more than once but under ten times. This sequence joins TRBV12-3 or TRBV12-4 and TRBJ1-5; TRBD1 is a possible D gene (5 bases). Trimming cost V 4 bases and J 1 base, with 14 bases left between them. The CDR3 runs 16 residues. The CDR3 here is CASSSRGAGSNQPQHF. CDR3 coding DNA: TGTGCCAGCAGTTCGAGGGGCGCCGGGAGCAATCAGCCCCAGCATTTT.

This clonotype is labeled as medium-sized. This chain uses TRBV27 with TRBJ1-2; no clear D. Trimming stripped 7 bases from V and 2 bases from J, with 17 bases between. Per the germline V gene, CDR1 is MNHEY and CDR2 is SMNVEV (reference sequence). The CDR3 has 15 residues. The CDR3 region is CASTPREGENYGYTF. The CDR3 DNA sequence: TGTGCCAGCACCCCTAGAGAGGGAGAGAACTATGGCTACACCTTC.